Listed here are 25 T cell receptor beta chains from one sample, sequenced in a study of T cells after yellow fever vaccination. TCRdb analysed the 5' RACE reads with MiXCR anew, one entry per CDR3 protein. The sample consists of a few hundred thousand distinct CDR3 sequences, 15% to 20% of them appearing once. Sample: PBMCs, taken 15 days after the yellow fever booster vaccination. The receptors were gathered from a man aged 25-45 years who received the YFV17D yellow fever vaccine.

This clonotype was observed a few times. The chain has TRBV12-3 or TRBV12-4 and TRBJ2-2; 8 bases match TRBD1. Losses at the gene ends were 6 bases for V and 7 bases for J; bases not matched to a gene: 13. The CDR3 extends over 16 amino acids. This CDR3 reads CASSLSTGVRIGELFF. In DNA, the CDR3 is TGTGCCAGCAGCCTCTCGACAGGGGTCCGAATCGGGGAGCTGTTTTTT.

The V and J genes are TRBV12-3 or TRBV12-4 and TRBJ1-2, with 10 bases aligning to TRBD1. V lost 6 bases and J lost 4; bases outside the gene matches: 8. The CDR3 is 15 residues long. CDR3 protein: CASSHDRGLGYGYTF. The CDR3 nucleotides read TGTGCCAGCAGCCACGACAGGGGGCTTGGCTATGGCTACACCTTC.

This clonotype was observed a handful of times. The chain carries TRBV18 and TRBJ2-3, with D tentatively TRBD1 (7 bases). From germline, CDR1 is KGHSH and CDR2 LQKENI. V lost 6 bases, J lost 6 bases, and 10 bases lay in between. The CDR3 totals 12 residues. CDR3 sequence: CASSEGADTQYF. CDR3 coding DNA: TGTGCCAGCTCGGAGGGGGCCGATACGCAGTATTTT.

In this sample, this clonotype turned up a few times. The chain is built from TRBV7-2 and TRBJ2-3, with D possibly being TRBD1 (6 bases). With 4 bases removed from V and 0 bases from J, the gap between germline ends came to 14 bases. The CDR3 has 16 amino acids. Germline V gene data show CDR1 as SGHTA and CDR2 as FQGNSA. Here the CDR3 DNA reads TGTGCCAGCAGCTCATTTAACAGGGCTAGCACAGATACGCAGTATTTT. This encodes CASSSFNRASTDTQYF.

The gene calls are TRBV25-1 and TRBJ2-3; no reliable D call. V was pared by 0 bases and J by 2 bases, with 6 bases between. This CDR3 is built from 14 residues. Germline V gives CDR1 MGHDK, CDR2 SYGVNS. Written as DNA, the CDR3 is TGTGCCAGCAGTGAATACTCACTCACAGATACGCAGTATTTT. This gives the protein CASSEYSLTDTQYF.

The chain has TRBV4-3 and TRBJ2-1; 7 bases match TRBD1. This CDR3 region has 15 residues. Trimming took 1 base from V and 2 from J; bases not matched to a gene: 2. Germline V lookup: CDR1 LGHNA, CDR2 YSLEER. DNA for the CDR3: TGCGCCAGCAGCCAAGCGGGACAGACCTACAATGAGCAGTTCTTC. It yields the protein CASSQAGQTYNEQFF.

This chain uses TRBV20-1 with TRBJ2-4; tentatively, D is TRBD2 (5 bases). The CDR3 totals 15 residues. The V end was cut by 3 bases, the J end by 0 bases, with 12 bases between. CDR1 DFQATT and CDR2 SNEGSKA come from the germline V gene (reference sequence). In DNA form, the CDR3 reads TGCAGTGCTAGTCGAGTCCGGGAAGCCAAAAACATTCAGTACTTC. It codes for CSASRVREAKNIQYF.

This rearrangement joins TRBV9 to TRBJ2-1, with D maybe TRBD2 (5 bases). Trimming shortened V by 6 bases and J by 5 bases, and 21 bases separated the two germline ends. Germline CDR1 and CDR2: SGDLS and YYNGEE. CDR3 length: 16 amino acids. CDR3 region: CASTPGGISPNNEQFF. In DNA, the CDR3 is TGTGCCAGCACTCCCGGAGGTATTTCCCCGAACAATGAGCAGTTCTTC.

The genes are TRBV20-1 and TRBJ1-4; D remains unclear. Germline CDR1 is DFQATT and CDR2 is SNEGSKA (reference sequence). The CDR3 length is 14 residues. The ends were cut back, 6 bases at V and 0 bases at J, with 11 bases in the middle. CDR3 protein: CSATPGATNEKLFF. For the CDR3, the DNA is TGCAGTGCCACGCCCGGAGCAACTAATGAAAAACTGTTTTTT.

The chain links TRBV5-5 to TRBJ2-1; 11 bases align to TRBD2. The CDR3 spans 17 residues. In germline, CDR1 is SGHKS, CDR2 YYEKEE (reference sequence). Germline trimming cut 0 bases from V and 2 bases from J; bases unmatched to any gene: 4. This CDR3 reads CASSLAPTSGTYNEQFF. The CDR3 DNA sequence: TGTGCCAGCAGCTTGGCCCCGACTAGCGGGACCTACAATGAGCAGTTCTTC.

In this sample, this clonotype turned up a few times. This chain links TRBV4-3 with TRBJ2-3, with D perhaps matching TRBD2 (6 bases). The CDR3 contains 16 residues. Germline V gene data show CDR1 as LGHNA and CDR2 as YSLEER. The germline V and J ends were trimmed by 2 bases and 5 bases, with 17 bases remaining between them. In nucleotides, the CDR3 is TGCGCCAGCAGCCAAACGCTAGCGACCGAAGGAGATACGCAGTATTTT. Translation gives CASSQTLATEGDTQYF.

This clonotype was counted only a few times. In nucleotides, the CDR3 is TGTGCCAGCAGCCAAGGAACCGGGGGCGGTCAGCCCCAGCATTTT. Its translation is CASSQGTGGGQPQHF. The chain links TRBV3-1 to TRBJ1-5; D may be TRBD1 (6 bases). Deletions cut 1 base from V and 6 bases from J, with 13 bases between. This CDR3 region has 15 residues. CDR1 and CDR2 from the germline V gene are LGHDT and YNNKEL (reference sequence).

This clonotype was seen more than once but under ten times. The chain couples TRBV2 to TRBJ2-5, with D possibly matching TRBD2 (5 bases). V was pared by 6 bases and J by 2 bases, with 10 bases between. Germline values: CDR1 SNHLY, CDR2 FYNNEI. The CDR3 consists of 13 residues. The CDR3 is CASRASQQETQYF. The CDR3 nucleotides are TGTGCCAGCAGGGCTAGCCAACAAGAGACCCAGTACTTC.

The chain is built from TRBV7-8 and TRBJ1-3; no firm D call. The V and J ends lost 4 bases and 9 bases respectively, with 16 bases between them. CDR1 SGHVS and CDR2 FQNEAQ come from the germline V gene. The CDR3 covers 14 residues. CDR3 loop: CASSSNRFDSTIYF. Here the CDR3 DNA reads TGTGCCAGCAGCTCTAACAGATTTGATAGCACCATATATTTT.

This sequence joins TRBV14 and TRBJ2-7; TRBD2 aligns across 10 bases. The CDR3 extends over 16 amino acids. CDR1 is SGHDN and CDR2 is FVKESK in the germline V gene. V lost 1 base, J lost 2 bases, and 5 bases stayed unmatched. CDR3 nucleotides: TGTGCCAGCAGCCAAGGGTTACTAGCGGGACCCTACGAGCAGTACTTC. Translation gives CASSQGLLAGPYEQYF.

This clonotype was seen repeatedly, ten times or more. The chain is built from TRBV12-3 or TRBV12-4 and TRBJ2-2, with D possibly TRBD1 on 5 matching bases. The length of the CDR3 is 13 residues. V was pared by 6 bases and J by 8 bases, with 13 bases between. CDR3 region: CASRGPGVGELFF. The CDR3 DNA reads TGTGCCAGCAGGGGGCCCGGTGTAGGGGAGCTGTTTTTT.

Only a few counts were recorded for this clonotype. At one of its ends the junction is not consistent with the germline gene, which may arise from a read error. V and J are TRBV20-1 and TRBJ2-1; 7 nucleotides match TRBD2. The germline V gene encodes CDR1 DFQATT and CDR2 SNEGSKA (reference sequence). The CDR3 consists of 16 residues. The CDR3 loop is CSARGASGGRGNEQFF. In DNA form, the CDR3 reads TGCAGTGCAAGAGGGGCTAGCGGAGGGAGGGGCAATGAGCAGTTCTTC.

The chain recombines TRBV11-2 with TRBJ2-5, with 10 bases matching TRBD2. Germline V CDR1 and CDR2: SGHAT, FQNNGV. The CDR3 covers 15 residues. The ends lost 3 bases at V and 5 bases at J; junction bases unmatched: 6. The CDR3 region has the DNA TGTGCCAGCAGCTTGTCTAGCGGGAGTAGGGAGACCCAGTACTTC. Translated: CASSLSSGSRETQYF.

This clonotype has more than one count but fewer than ten. The chain couples TRBV7-8 to TRBJ2-7; TRBD2 agrees at 7 bases. J lost 9 bases, V lost 0 bases, and 2 bases had no gene match. The V gene's germline CDR1 is SGHVS and CDR2 FQNEAQ. The CDR3 is 12 amino acids. CDR3 sequence (DNA): TGTGCCAGCAGCTTAGCTGGCGGGAGGCAGTACTTC. It yields the protein CASSLAGGRQYF. Full variable domain (missing parts from reference TRBV7-8 and TRBJ2-7): GAGVSQSPRYKVAKRGQDVALRCDPISGHVSLFWYQQALGQGPEFLTYFQNEAQLDKSGLPSDRFFAERPEGSVSTLKIQRTQQEDSAVYLCASSLAGGRQYFGPGTRLTVT.

This clonotype came up many times. The rearrangement joins TRBV19 to TRBJ2-3, with D possibly matching TRBD1 (7 bases). CDR3 length equals 13 residues. V was shortened by 9 bases and J by 0 bases, with 10 bases between the two germline ends. Germline V gives CDR1 LNHDA, CDR2 SQIVND (reference sequence). CDR3 DNA sequence: TGTGCCAGCAGGGGGACTAGCACAGATACGCAGTATTTT. It yields the protein CASRGTSTDTQYF.

The rearrangement links TRBV7-9 to TRBJ2-7, with D unresolved. Germline-derived CDR1 and CDR2 are SEHNR and FQNEAQ (reference sequence). V lost 10 bases and J 4 bases, leaving 17 bases between the germline ends. This CDR3 region has 13 residues. The CDR3 spells CATQTGRVYEQYF. The DNA for the CDR3 is TGTGCCACACAGACTGGGCGAGTATACGAGCAGTACTTC. The complete variable domain, with remaining parts taken from reference TRBV7-9 and TRBJ2-7, reads DTGVSQNPRHKITKRGQNVTFRCDPISEHNRLYWYRQTLGQGPEFLTYFQNEAQLEKSRLLSDRFSAERPKGSFSTLEIQRTEQGDSAMYLCATQTGRVYEQYFGPGTRLTVT.

The V and J genes are TRBV5-1 and TRBJ2-1; weak D call: TRBD2 (6 bases). The CDR3 extends over 12 amino acids. Germline CDR1 SGHRS, CDR2 YFSETQ. Trimming took 3 bases from V and 9 from J, leaving 10 bases between them. The CDR3: CASSSTSVEQFF. CDR3 in DNA: TGCGCCAGCAGCTCGACTAGTGTTGAGCAGTTCTTC.

This clonotype has a handful of counts. V gene TRBV9 combines with J gene TRBJ1-2; no definite D call. V shed 2 bases and J shed 5 bases, with 16 bases lying between them. Germline loops: CDR1 SGDLS, CDR2 YYNGEE. The CDR3 sequence is 15 residues long. The CDR3, as DNA: TGTGCCAGCAGCGTTTCCCTGGCAGACTCTTATGGCTACACCTTC. Protein: CASSVSLADSYGYTF.

CDR3 residues: CASRLIAGGQETQYF. CDR3 DNA: TGCGCCAGCAGACTCATAGCGGGAGGGCAAGAGACCCAGTACTTC. The chain has TRBV5-1 and TRBJ2-5; 11 bases fit TRBD2. The length of the CDR3 is 15 residues. The germline CDR1 and CDR2 sequences are SGHRS and YFSETQ. V trimming: 5 bases; J trimming: 2 bases; junction bases outside the gene matches: 5.

The chain recombines TRBV7-2 with TRBJ2-1, with 10 bases aligning to TRBD1. The V and J ends lost 3 bases and 3 bases, in that order; junction bases with no gene match: 5. This CDR3 spans 16 amino acids. Looked up from germline, CDR1 is SGHTA and CDR2 is FQGNSA. The CDR3 spells CASSFGGQGNYNEQFF. The DNA of the CDR3 is TGTGCCAGCAGCTTTGGGGGACAGGGGAACTACAATGAGCAGTTCTTC.